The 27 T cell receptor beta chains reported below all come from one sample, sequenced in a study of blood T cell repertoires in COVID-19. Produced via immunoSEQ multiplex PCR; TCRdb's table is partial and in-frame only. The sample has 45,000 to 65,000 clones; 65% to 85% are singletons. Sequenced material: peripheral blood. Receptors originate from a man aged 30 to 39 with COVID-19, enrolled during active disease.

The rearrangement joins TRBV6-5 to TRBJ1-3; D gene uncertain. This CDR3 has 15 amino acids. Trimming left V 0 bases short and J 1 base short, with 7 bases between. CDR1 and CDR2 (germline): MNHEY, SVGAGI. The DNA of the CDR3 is TGTGCCAGCAGTTACTCACCGGGGTCTGGAAACACCATATATTTT. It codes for CASSYSPGSGNTIYF.

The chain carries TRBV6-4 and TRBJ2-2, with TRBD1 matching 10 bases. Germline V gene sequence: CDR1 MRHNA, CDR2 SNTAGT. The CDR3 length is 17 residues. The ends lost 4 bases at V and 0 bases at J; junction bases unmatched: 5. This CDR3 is CASSGDRGYPNTGELFF. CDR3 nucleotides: TGTGCCAGCAGTGGGGACAGGGGATATCCGAACACCGGGGAGCTGTTTTTT.

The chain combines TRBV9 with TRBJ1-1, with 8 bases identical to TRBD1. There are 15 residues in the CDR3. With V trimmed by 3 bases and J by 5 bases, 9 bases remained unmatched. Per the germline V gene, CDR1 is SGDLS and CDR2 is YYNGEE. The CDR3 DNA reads TGTGCCAGCAGCGCCCGACAGGGGATAAGGACTGAAGCTTTCTTT. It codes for CASSARQGIRTEAFF. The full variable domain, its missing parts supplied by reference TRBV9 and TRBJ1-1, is DSGVTQTPKHLITATGQRVTLRCSPRSGDLSVYWYQQSLDQGLQFLIQYYNGEERAKGNILERFSAQQFPDLHSELNLSSLELGDSALYFCASSARQGIRTEAFFGQGTRLTVV.

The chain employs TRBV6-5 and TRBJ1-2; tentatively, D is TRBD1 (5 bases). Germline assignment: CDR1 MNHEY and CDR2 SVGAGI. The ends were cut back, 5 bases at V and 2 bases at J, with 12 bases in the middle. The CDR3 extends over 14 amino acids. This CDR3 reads CASSQAGPNYGYTF. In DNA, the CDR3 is TGTGCCAGCAGTCAGGCAGGGCCCAACTATGGCTACACCTTC.

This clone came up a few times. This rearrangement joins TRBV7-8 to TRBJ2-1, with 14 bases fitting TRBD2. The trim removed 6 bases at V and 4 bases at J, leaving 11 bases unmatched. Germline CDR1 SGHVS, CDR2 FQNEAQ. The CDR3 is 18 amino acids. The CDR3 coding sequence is TGTGCCAGCAGGCCGGGACTAGCGGGAGTAAGCTTTTACAATGAGCAGTTCTTC. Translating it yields CASRPGLAGVSFYNEQFF.

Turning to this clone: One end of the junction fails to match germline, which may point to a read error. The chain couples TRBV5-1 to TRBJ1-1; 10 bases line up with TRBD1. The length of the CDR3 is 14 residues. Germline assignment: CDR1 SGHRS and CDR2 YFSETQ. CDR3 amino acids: CASSPDRGNPEAFF. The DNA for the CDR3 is TGCGCCAGCAGTCCGGACAGGGGGAACCCTGAAGCTTTCTTT.

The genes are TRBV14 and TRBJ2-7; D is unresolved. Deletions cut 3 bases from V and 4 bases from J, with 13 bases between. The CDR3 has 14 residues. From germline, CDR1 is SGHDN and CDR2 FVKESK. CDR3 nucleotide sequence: TGTGCCAGCAGCCAGCCGCCGCGATCGTACGAGCAGTACTTC. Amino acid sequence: CASSQPPRSYEQYF.

Written as DNA, the CDR3 is TGTGCCACCAGCAGATCACCGGGGACTAGCGCTTCCTACAATGAGCAGTTCTTC. Its translation: CATSRSPGTSASYNEQFF. V and J are TRBV15 and TRBJ2-1, with 10 bases aligning to TRBD2. V dropped 2 bases and J dropped 1; count of bases not matched to a gene: 8. The germline V gene encodes CDR1 LNHNV and CDR2 YYDKDF (reference sequence). This CDR3 contains 18 residues. Combining the CDR3 with reference TRBV15 and TRBJ2-1 gives the whole variable domain DAMVIQNPRYQVTQFGKPVTLSCSQTLNHNVMYWYQQKSSQAPKLLFHYYDKDFNNEADTPDNFQSRRPNTSFCFLDIRSPGLGDTAMYLCATSRSPGTSASYNEQFFGPGTRLTVL.

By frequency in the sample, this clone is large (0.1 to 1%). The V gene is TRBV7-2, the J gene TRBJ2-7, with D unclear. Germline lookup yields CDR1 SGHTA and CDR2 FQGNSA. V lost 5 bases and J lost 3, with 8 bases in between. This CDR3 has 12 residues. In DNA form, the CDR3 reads TGTGCCAGCAGCCGGCCGGGCTACGAGCAGTACTTC. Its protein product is CASSRPGYEQYF.

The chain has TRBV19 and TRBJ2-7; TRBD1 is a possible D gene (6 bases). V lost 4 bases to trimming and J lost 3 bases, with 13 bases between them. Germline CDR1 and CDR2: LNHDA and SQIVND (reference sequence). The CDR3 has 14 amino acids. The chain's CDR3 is CASSTHGQYYEQYF. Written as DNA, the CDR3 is TGTGCCAGTAGTACCCATGGACAGTACTACGAGCAGTACTTC.

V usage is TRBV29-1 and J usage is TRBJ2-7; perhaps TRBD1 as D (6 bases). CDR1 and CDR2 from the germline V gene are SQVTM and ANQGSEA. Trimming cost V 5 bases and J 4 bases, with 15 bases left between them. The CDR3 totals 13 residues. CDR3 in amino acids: CSVKGVLLYEQYF. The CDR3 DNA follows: TGCAGCGTTAAGGGGGTCCTCCTTTACGAGCAGTACTTC.

This chain's CDR3 is CASRKTSGSGYEQYF. The DNA for the CDR3 is TGTGCCAGTAGAAAGACTAGCGGGAGCGGCTACGAGCAGTACTTC. The chain couples TRBV19 to TRBJ2-7; 12 nucleotides match TRBD2. V shed 6 bases and J 3 bases; nucleotides not matched to a gene: 6. This CDR3 is 15 amino acids long. Germline lookup yields CDR1 LNHDA and CDR2 SQIVND (reference sequence).

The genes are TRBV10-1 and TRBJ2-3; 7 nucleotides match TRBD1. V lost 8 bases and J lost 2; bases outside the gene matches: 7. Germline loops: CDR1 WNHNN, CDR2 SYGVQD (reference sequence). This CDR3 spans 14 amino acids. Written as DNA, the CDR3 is TGCGCCAGCCAGGGACAGCGAATCACAGATACGCAGTATTTT. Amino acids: CASQGQRITDTQYF.

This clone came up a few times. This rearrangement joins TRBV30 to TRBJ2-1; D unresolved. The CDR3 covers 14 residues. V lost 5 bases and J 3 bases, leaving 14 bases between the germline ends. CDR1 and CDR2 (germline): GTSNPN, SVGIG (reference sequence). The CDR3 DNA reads TGTGCCTGGGGGCGAACTTCACTCTACAATGAGCAGTTCTTC. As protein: CAWGRTSLYNEQFF.

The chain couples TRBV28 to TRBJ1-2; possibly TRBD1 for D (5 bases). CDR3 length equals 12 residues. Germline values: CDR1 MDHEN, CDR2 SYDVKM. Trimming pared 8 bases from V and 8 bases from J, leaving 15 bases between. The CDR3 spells CASGGGLWGYTF. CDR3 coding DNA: TGTGCCAGCGGCGGGGGATTGTGGGGCTACACCTTC.

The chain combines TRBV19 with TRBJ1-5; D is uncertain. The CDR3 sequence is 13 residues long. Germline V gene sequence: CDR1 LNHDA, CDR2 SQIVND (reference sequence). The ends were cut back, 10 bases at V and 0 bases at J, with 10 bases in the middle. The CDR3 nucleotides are TGTGCCACCCAAGAGGGTAGCAATCAGCCCCAGCATTTT. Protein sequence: CATQEGSNQPQHF.

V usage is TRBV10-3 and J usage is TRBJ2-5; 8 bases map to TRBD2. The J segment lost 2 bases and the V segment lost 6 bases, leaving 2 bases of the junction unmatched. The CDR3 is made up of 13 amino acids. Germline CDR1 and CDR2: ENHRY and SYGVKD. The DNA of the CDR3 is TGTGCCATCAGAGTAGCGGGGCAAGAGACCCAGTACTTC. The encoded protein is CAIRVAGQETQYF.

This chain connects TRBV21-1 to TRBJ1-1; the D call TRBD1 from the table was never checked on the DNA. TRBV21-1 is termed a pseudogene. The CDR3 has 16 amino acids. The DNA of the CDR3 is TGTGCCAGCAGCCCTCACCCTGGGGGCAAAGGCACTGAAGCTTTCTTT. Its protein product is CASSPHPGGKGTEAFF.

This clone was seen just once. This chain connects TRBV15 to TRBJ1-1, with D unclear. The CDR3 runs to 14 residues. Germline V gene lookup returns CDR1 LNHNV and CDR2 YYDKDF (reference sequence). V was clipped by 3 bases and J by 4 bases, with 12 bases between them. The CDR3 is CATSREHLGTEAFF. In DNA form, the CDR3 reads TGTGCCACCAGCAGGGAGCATTTGGGCACTGAAGCTTTCTTT.

The CDR3 sequence: CASGASGGTDTQYF. The CDR3, as DNA: TGTGCCAGCGGGGCTAGCGGGGGGACAGATACGCAGTATTTT. J is TRBJ2-3 and V is TRBV19; 11 bases fit TRBD2. V was pared by 9 bases and J by 3 bases, with 5 bases of the junction left unmatched. The CDR3 spans 14 residues. CDR1 LNHDA and CDR2 SQIVND come from the germline V gene (reference sequence).

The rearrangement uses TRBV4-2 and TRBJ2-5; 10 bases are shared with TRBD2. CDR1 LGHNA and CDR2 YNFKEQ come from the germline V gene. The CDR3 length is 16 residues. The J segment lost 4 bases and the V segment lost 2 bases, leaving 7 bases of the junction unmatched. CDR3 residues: CASSQRTSGEVETQYF. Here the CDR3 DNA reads TGTGCCAGCAGCCAACGGACTAGCGGAGAGGTAGAGACCCAGTACTTC.

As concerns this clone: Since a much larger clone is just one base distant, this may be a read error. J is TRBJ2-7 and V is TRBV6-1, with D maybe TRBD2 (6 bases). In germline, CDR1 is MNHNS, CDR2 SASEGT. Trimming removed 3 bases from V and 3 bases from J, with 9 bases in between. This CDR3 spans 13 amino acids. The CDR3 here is CASSEREDYEQYF. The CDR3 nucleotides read TGTGCCAGCAGTGAGAGGGAGGACTACGAGCAGTACTTC.

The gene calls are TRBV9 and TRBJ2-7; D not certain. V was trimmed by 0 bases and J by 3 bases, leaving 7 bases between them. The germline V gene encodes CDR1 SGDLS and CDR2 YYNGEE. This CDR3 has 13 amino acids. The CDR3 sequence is CASSVEAGYEQYF. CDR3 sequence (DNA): TGTGCCAGCAGCGTAGAGGCAGGCTACGAGCAGTACTTC.

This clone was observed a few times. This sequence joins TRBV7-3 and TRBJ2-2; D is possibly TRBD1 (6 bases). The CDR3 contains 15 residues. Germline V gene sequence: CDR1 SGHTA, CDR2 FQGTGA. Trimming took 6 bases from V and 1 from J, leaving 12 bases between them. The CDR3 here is CASSPGALNTGELFF. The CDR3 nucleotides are TGTGCCAGCAGTCCAGGGGCCCTGAACACCGGGGAGCTGTTTTTT.

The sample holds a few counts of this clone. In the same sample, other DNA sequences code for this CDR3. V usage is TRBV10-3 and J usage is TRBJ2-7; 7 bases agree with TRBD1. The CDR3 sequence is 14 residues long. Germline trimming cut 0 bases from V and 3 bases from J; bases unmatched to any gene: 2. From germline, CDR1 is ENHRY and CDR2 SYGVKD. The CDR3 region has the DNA TGTGCCATCAGTGAGTCGGCAGGGGGCTACGAGCAGTACTTC. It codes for CAISESAGGYEQYF.

The CDR3 loop reads CASSLSGLAGSGQFF. For the CDR3, the DNA is TGTGCCAGCAGCCTTTCGGGACTAGCGGGGTCTGGGCAGTTCTTC. The chain links TRBV14 to TRBJ2-1; 13 positions match TRBD2. CDR3 size: 15 residues. CDR1 is SGHDN and CDR2 is FVKESK in the germline V gene. V lost 4 bases and J lost 12; bases outside the gene matches: 9.

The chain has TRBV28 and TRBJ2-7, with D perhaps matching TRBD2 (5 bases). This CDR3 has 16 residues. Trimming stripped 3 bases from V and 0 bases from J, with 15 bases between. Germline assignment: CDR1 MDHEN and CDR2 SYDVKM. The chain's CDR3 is CASSFLGSSSSYEQYF. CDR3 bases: TGTGCCAGCAGTTTTCTCGGGTCTAGCAGCTCCTACGAGCAGTACTTC.